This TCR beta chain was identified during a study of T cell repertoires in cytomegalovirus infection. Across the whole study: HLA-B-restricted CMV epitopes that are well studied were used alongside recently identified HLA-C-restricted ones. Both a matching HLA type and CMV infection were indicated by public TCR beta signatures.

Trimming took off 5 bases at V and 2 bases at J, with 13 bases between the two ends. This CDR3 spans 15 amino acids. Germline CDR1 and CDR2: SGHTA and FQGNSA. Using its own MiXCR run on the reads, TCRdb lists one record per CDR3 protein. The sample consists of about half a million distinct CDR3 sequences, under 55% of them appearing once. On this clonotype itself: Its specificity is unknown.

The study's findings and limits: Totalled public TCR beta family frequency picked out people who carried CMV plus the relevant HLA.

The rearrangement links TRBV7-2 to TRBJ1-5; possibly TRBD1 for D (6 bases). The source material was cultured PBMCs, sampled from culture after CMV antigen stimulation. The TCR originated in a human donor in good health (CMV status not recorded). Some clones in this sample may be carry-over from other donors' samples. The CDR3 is CASSRGGQGNQPQHF. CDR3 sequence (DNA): TGTGCCAGCAGCAGGGGGGGGCAGGGCAATCAGCCCCAGCATTTT.